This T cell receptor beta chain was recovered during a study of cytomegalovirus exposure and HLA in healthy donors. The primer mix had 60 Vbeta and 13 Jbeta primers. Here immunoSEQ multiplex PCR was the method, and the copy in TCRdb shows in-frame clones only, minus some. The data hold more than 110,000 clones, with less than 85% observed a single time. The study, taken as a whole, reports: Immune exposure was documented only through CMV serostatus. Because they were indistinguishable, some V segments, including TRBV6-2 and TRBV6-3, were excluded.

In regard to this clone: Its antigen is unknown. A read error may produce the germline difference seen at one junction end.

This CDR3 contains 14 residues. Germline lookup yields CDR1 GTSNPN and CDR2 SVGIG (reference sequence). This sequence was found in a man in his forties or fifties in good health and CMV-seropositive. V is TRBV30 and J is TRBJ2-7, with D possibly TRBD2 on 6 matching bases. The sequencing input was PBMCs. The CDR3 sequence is CAWSHGAGSYGQYF. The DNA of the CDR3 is TGTGCCTGGAGCCACGGGGCGGGGTCCTACGGGCAGTACTTC. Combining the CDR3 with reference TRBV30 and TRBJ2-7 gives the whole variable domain SQTIHQWPATLVQPVGSPLSLECTVEGTSNPNLYWYRQAAGRGLQLLFYSVGIGQISSEVPQNLSASRPQDRQFILSSKKLLLSDSGFYLCAWSHGAGSYGQYFGPGTRLTVT.